The entry below gives a single T cell receptor (beta chain) sequence along with its context. Its cognate antigen is unknown. The authors reverse transcribed all of the isolated RNA, so sequencing captured expressed TCRB transcripts. Profiled with immunoSEQ multiplex PCR; TCRdb holds only in-frame clones, not every one. In the table there are a few hundred thousand clones, less than 35% of which are singletons. This CDR3 has 16 residues. Trimming shortened V by 4 bases and J by 0 bases, and 14 bases separated the two germline ends. Germline CDR1 SGHRS, CDR2 YFSETQ. This sample is drawn from a study of beta chain features in type 1 diabetes. General observations from the study: PCR might pick shorter templates more often, in the same way for patients and controls.

Each of the sorted populations had a purity greater than 95%. The V gene is TRBV5-1, the J gene TRBJ2-1, with D possibly being TRBD1 (5 bases). This sequence originates from a man aged 25 to 40 in good health. Input material: central memory CD4+ T cells from blood. In DNA, the CDR3 is TGCGCCAGCAGCGTAGAACAGGCGAGCTCCTACAATGAGCAGTTCTTC. Translation gives CASSVEQASSYNEQFF.